This T cell receptor beta chain was retrieved from a study of cytomegalovirus exposure and HLA in healthy donors. On this clone: What it binds is not known.

Overall study results and limits: According to a subsequent analysis, TCR clusters identified in the first cohort showed a tendency to co-occur across the 120 or so validation repertoires.

Unmatched junction bases numbered 4, after V lost 10 bases and J lost 5 bases. This CDR3 contains 13 residues. From germline, CDR1 is ENHRY and CDR2 SYGVKD. Repertoires were generated with immunoSEQ multiplex PCR, while TCRdb's copy carries only in-frame clones and drops some. The sample yields some 210,000 clones, roughly 91% seen once. Sample: PBMCs. The clonotype comes from a woman between 18 and 30 years old in good health and CMV-seropositive. This chain connects TRBV10-3 to TRBJ2-1; 11 nucleotides match TRBD2. CDR3 sequence: CASGTSGHNEQFF. CDR3 DNA: TGTGCCAGCGGGACTAGCGGACACAATGAGCAGTTCTTC.